The 30 T cell receptor beta chains below come from one sample, sequenced in a study of T cell changes during pregnancy in multiple sclerosis. Generated by immunoSEQ multiplex PCR, the TCRdb table keeps only in-frame clones and is missing some. The table has roughly 79,000 clones, around 90% seen once. The starting material was CD4+ T cells from peripheral blood mononuclear cells, obtained before pregnancy. These receptors all come from a female donor with multiple sclerosis, enrolled in a pregnancy study.

V and J are TRBV18 and TRBJ1-1, with 7 bases that match TRBD1. This CDR3 is built from 13 residues. CDR1 is KGHSH and CDR2 is LQKENI in the germline V gene. Trimming at V came to 4 bases and at J to 5 bases, leaving 4 bases not matched to a gene. For the CDR3, the DNA is TGTGCCAGCTCACAGGGACAGCTAACTGAAGCTTTCTTT. It specifies CASSQGQLTEAFF.

V and J are TRBV7-9 and TRBJ2-5; D might be TRBD1 (6 bases). V lost 5 bases and J lost 0, with 10 bases in between. In germline, CDR1 is SEHNR, CDR2 FQNEAQ (reference sequence). The CDR3 extends over 14 amino acids. As DNA, the CDR3 is TGTGCCAGCAGCGACGGACAGTACCAAGAGACCCAGTACTTC. It translates to CASSDGQYQETQYF.

The J gene is TRBJ1-1, the V gene TRBV7-8; TRBD1 agrees at 9 bases. The V segment lost 1 base and the J segment 6 bases; nucleotides outside the gene matches: 3. Germline values: CDR1 SGHVS, CDR2 FQNEAQ. The CDR3 is 14 amino acids. The CDR3 protein is CASSLVGQGAEAFF. CDR3 nucleotides: TGTGCCAGCAGCTTAGTGGGACAGGGTGCTGAAGCTTTCTTT.

The chain recombines TRBV19 with TRBJ1-6; 8 nucleotides agree with TRBD1. Germline lookup yields CDR1 LNHDA and CDR2 SQIVND (reference sequence). CDR3 length equals 15 residues. Trimming cost V 3 bases and J 7 bases; bases outside gene matches: 5. CDR3 sequence reads: CASSIGQGKNSPLHF. The CDR3 DNA reads TGTGCCAGTAGTATCGGACAGGGAAAGAATTCACCCCTCCACTTT.

The chain carries TRBV11-2 and TRBJ1-6; perhaps TRBD1 as D (5 bases). The germline CDR1 and CDR2 sequences are SGHAT and FQNNGV. Deletions cut 6 bases from V and 6 bases from J, with 12 bases between. There are 14 residues in the CDR3. CDR3 nucleotide sequence: TGTGCCAGCAGTATATCGGGGGTTAATTCACCCCTCCACTTT. Translating gives CASSISGVNSPLHF.

The chain couples TRBV15 to TRBJ2-7; 8 bases are shared with TRBD1. The CDR3 extends over 15 amino acids. The ends lost 0 bases at V and 2 bases at J; junction bases unmatched: 3. The germline CDR1 and CDR2 sequences are LNHNV and YYDKDF (reference sequence). CDR3 bases: TGTGCCACCAGCAGAGAGCAGGGGGCCACCTACGAGCAGTACTTC. This codes for CATSREQGATYEQYF.

The CDR3 DNA sequence: TGTGCCAGCAGTTTATTCTCGCTAGCCCACCAGTATTTT. Protein sequence: CASSLFSLAHQYF. This chain joins TRBV27 and TRBJ2-3; possible D gene TRBD2, 5 bases. Germline lookup yields CDR1 MNHEY and CDR2 SMNVEV (reference sequence). V lost 1 base, J lost 12 bases, and 14 bases lay in between. The CDR3 has 13 residues.

The genes are TRBV10-3 and TRBJ1-6; maybe TRBD1 (5 bases). The V gene lost 3 bases and the J gene lost 9 bases, with 12 bases spanning the gap. Germline V gene lookup returns CDR1 ENHRY and CDR2 SYGVKD. CDR3 length: 14 amino acids. The CDR3 coding sequence is TGTGCCATCAGTGACCAGGGTCCGATTTCACCCCTCCACTTT. This sequence encodes CAISDQGPISPLHF.

The J gene is TRBJ2-1, the V gene TRBV28, with D hard to call. Per the germline V gene, CDR1 is MDHEN and CDR2 is SYDVKM. With 5 bases removed from V and 8 bases from J, the gap between germline ends came to 19 bases. The CDR3 sequence is 15 residues long. The DNA for the CDR3 is TGTGCCAGCAGTGCTCTGAGACCAGAGAGCGATGAGCAGTTCTTC. Encoded protein: CASSALRPESDEQFF.

This chain joins TRBV19 and TRBJ2-6, with D unclear. The V end lost 5 bases, the J end lost 0 bases, and 11 bases lay between the germline ends. This CDR3 has 16 amino acids. Per the germline V gene, CDR1 is LNHDA and CDR2 is SQIVND (reference sequence). CDR3 in DNA: TGTGCCAGTAGTCCTGACACTCTCTCTGGGGCCAACGTCCTGACTTTC. Encoded protein: CASSPDTLSGANVLTF.

The chain combines TRBV5-1 with TRBJ1-3, with D possibly matching TRBD1 (5 bases). The germline V gene encodes CDR1 SGHRS and CDR2 YFSETQ. The CDR3 is made up of 15 amino acids. The germline V and J ends were trimmed by 1 base and 0 bases, with 8 bases remaining between them. The CDR3 DNA reads as TGCGCCAGCAGCTTGTTGGGGCGCTCTGGAAACACCATATATTTT. Translated: CASSLLGRSGNTIYF.

The chain carries TRBV7-2 and TRBJ2-5; the match to TRBD2 covers 14 bases. CDR1 is SGHTA and CDR2 is FQGNSA in the germline V gene. V lost 1 base and J lost 6; bases outside the gene matches: 4. The length of the CDR3 is 16 residues. CDR3 amino acids: CASSLEGTSGGQTQYF. CDR3 DNA sequence: TGTGCCAGCAGCTTAGAGGGGACTAGCGGGGGACAGACCCAGTACTTC. The full variable domain, completed using reference TRBV7-2 and TRBJ2-5, is GAGVSQSPSNKVTEKGKDVELRCDPISGHTALYWYRQSLGQGLEFLIYFQGNSAPDKSGLPSDRFSAERTGGSVSTLTIQRTQQEDSAVYLCASSLEGTSGGQTQYFGPGTRLLVL.

This clone was detected only once. This chain uses TRBV6-5 with TRBJ1-2; maybe TRBD1 (6 bases). The CDR3 is 13 amino acids. V gave up 3 bases and J gave up 7 bases, with 12 bases separating them. The germline V gene encodes CDR1 MNHEY and CDR2 SVGAGI. The CDR3: CASSYNRATGYTF. CDR3 nucleotides: TGTGCCAGCAGTTATAACAGGGCCACTGGCTACACCTTC.

This chain connects TRBV29-1 to TRBJ1-2; the match to TRBD1 covers 9 bases. Germline values: CDR1 SQVTM, CDR2 ANQGSEA. This CDR3 spans 15 amino acids. V lost 6 bases, J lost 4 bases, and 12 bases stayed unmatched. CDR3 bases: TGCAGCGTCGACGGTACAGGGGGCCTATCCTATGGCTACACCTTC. Translating it yields CSVDGTGGLSYGYTF.

Written as DNA, the CDR3 is TGTGCCAGCAGTTACCCACACGGACAAGGAAATTCACCCCTCCACTTT. Residues: CASSYPHGQGNSPLHF. V and J are TRBV6-5 and TRBJ1-6, with D possibly TRBD1 on 5 matching bases. V lost 2 bases and J lost 7, with 15 bases in between. Germline V gene data show CDR1 as MNHEY and CDR2 as SVGAGI. The CDR3 loop spans 16 amino acids.

V is TRBV5-1 and J is TRBJ1-6; 8 bases agree with TRBD1. This CDR3 is built from 16 residues. V gave up 3 bases and J gave up 7 bases; unmatched junction bases: 9. Germline CDR1 reads SGHRS; CDR2 reads YFSETQ. Written as DNA, the CDR3 is TGCGCCAGCAGCTCTCAGGACAGGGCAGAGAATTCACCCCTCCACTTT. This encodes CASSSQDRAENSPLHF.

The chain couples TRBV6-1 to TRBJ1-5; no definite D call. This CDR3 is 13 amino acids long. Trimming took off 2 bases at V and 15 bases at J, with 17 bases between the two ends. CDR1 and CDR2 (germline): MNHNS, SASEGT. As DNA, the CDR3 is TGTGCCAGCAGTGAATTTATCCATAGCCCTCCGCATTTT. Its protein is CASSEFIHSPPHF.

The J gene is TRBJ2-3, the V gene TRBV29-1, with a tentative D call TRBD2 (6 bases). Trimming left V 7 bases short and J 3 bases short, with 17 bases between. The CDR3 totals 14 residues. CDR1 is SQVTM and CDR2 is ANQGSEA in the germline V gene. CDR3: CSAVVGGGTDTQYF. The CDR3 DNA reads as TGCAGCGCCGTTGTCGGGGGTGGGACAGATACGCAGTATTTT.

The CDR3 region has the DNA TGCAGCGTTGCCGGGAGGGGCACAGATACGCAGTATTTT. Protein sequence: CSVAGRGTDTQYF. V is TRBV29-1 and J is TRBJ2-3; the match to TRBD2 covers 8 bases. With 4 bases clipped from V and 1 base from J, the junction kept 1 base outside the gene matches. Germline V gives CDR1 SQVTM, CDR2 ANQGSEA. CDR3 length equals 13 residues.

The J gene is TRBJ1-1, the V gene TRBV4-3, with D unresolved. In germline, CDR1 is LGHNA, CDR2 YSLEER. V was pared by 3 bases and J by 7 bases, with 15 bases between. CDR3 length: 14 residues. CDR3: CASSHLGSPLEAFF. The CDR3 DNA is TGCGCCAGCAGCCACCTGGGCAGTCCCCTTGAAGCTTTCTTT.

The chain carries TRBV7-9 and TRBJ1-4, with D unresolved. The germline V and J ends were trimmed by 1 base and 0 bases, with 6 bases remaining between them. The germline CDR1 and CDR2 sequences are SEHNR and FQNEAQ (reference sequence). CDR3 length: 15 amino acids. The CDR3 bases are TGTGCCAGCAGCTTAGGATCAGCAACTAATGAAAAACTGTTTTTT. This encodes CASSLGSATNEKLFF.

The CDR3 protein is CASSPGGTNQPQHF. The CDR3 nucleotides read TGTGCCAGCAGTCCCGGGGGGACCAATCAGCCCCAGCATTTT. The chain uses TRBV11-2 and TRBJ1-5; a weak D match, TRBD1 (5 bases). Between the trimmed V and J ends, which lost 6 bases and 3 bases, there was a span of 12 bases. The CDR3 runs 14 residues. Germline CDR1 reads SGHAT; CDR2 reads FQNNGV.

This clone was observed once. This rearrangement joins TRBV10-3 to TRBJ1-1, with 11 bases that match TRBD1. The V gene's germline CDR1 is ENHRY and CDR2 SYGVKD. J gave up 4 bases and V 6 bases, and 7 bases lay outside the gene matches. The length of the CDR3 is 15 residues. The CDR3 DNA reads as TGTGCCATCAGGGGGACAGGGGGGTGGAGCACTGAAGCTTTCTTT. Translated: CAIRGTGGWSTEAFF.

The rearrangement uses TRBV2 and TRBJ2-5, with D perhaps TRBD1 (5 bases). The V end lost 6 bases, the J end lost 4 bases, and 12 bases lay between the germline ends. This CDR3 comprises 13 residues. Germline values: CDR1 SNHLY, CDR2 FYNNEI. In DNA, the CDR3 is TGTGCCAGCAGGAAACAGGACCCAGAGACCCAGTACTTC. It codes for CASRKQDPETQYF.

The chain is built from TRBV12-5 and TRBJ1-3; the match to TRBD1 covers 10 bases. Germline V gives CDR1 LGHNT, CDR2 FRNRAP. J lost 4 bases, V lost 5 bases, and 8 bases had no gene match. The CDR3 is 16 residues long. CDR3 amino acids: CASGPQTGGKGNTIYF. The CDR3 region has the DNA TGTGCTAGTGGTCCCCAGACAGGGGGCAAGGGAAACACCATATATTTT.

The chain uses TRBV7-2 and TRBJ1-2, with a weak D call TRBD1 (6 bases). Germline V lookup: CDR1 SGHTA, CDR2 FQGNSA. This CDR3 region has 15 residues. Trimming cost V 0 bases and J 3 bases, with 11 bases left between them. The CDR3 bases are TGTGCCAGCAGCTTAGCGATAGGGGGAGACTATGGCTACACCTTC. This codes for CASSLAIGGDYGYTF.

About this clone: A junction end diverges from the germline sequence, so it may reflect a read error. The V gene is TRBV5-1, the J gene TRBJ1-1; D is unresolved. The CDR3 is made up of 15 amino acids. CDR1 and CDR2 from the germline V gene are SGHRS and YFSETQ. For the CDR3, the DNA is TGCGCCAGCAGCTTGGACGTGGGTATGAACACTAAAGCTTTCTTT. Amino acids: CASSLDVGMNTKAFF.

The V gene is TRBV6-5, the J gene TRBJ2-7; D uncertain. The CDR3 extends over 14 amino acids. V gave up 0 bases and J gave up 5 bases, with 11 bases separating them. Germline CDR1 and CDR2: MNHEY and SVGAGI. In nucleotides, the CDR3 is TGTGCCAGCAGTTACTCGATCGCTACCCACGAGCAGTACTTC. As protein: CASSYSIATHEQYF.

CDR3: CASSLGVRQGDTQYF. The CDR3 coding sequence is TGTGCCAGCAGCTTGGGTGTGCGACAGGGGGATACGCAGTATTTT. V usage is TRBV5-6 and J usage is TRBJ2-3; 8 nucleotides align to TRBD1. CDR3 length equals 15 residues. Germline V CDR1 and CDR2: SGHDT, YYEEEE. Germline trimming cut 0 bases from V and 6 bases from J; bases unmatched to any gene: 6.

The J gene is TRBJ1-6, the V gene TRBV6-6; 11 bases are shared with TRBD1. Losses at the gene ends were 5 bases for V and 7 bases for J; bases not matched to a gene: 4. CDR3 length equals 15 residues. The germline gives CDR1 MNHNY, CDR2 SVGAGI (reference sequence). The CDR3 coding sequence is TGTGCCAGCAGTGGGTGGGACAGGGGGAATTCACCCCTCCACTTT. It codes for CASSGWDRGNSPLHF.